This is a list of T cell receptor beta chains from one sample in a study of EBV T-cell therapy then PD-1 blockade in nasopharyngeal carcinoma. For these TCRs, the target antigens are not known. Clones were read by immunoSEQ multiplex PCR, and TCRdb kept only the in-frame ones, dropping some. The table includes more than 20,000 clones, under 90% detected once. The source was CD8+ T cells from blood, collected at day -245 from a patient whose treatment included autologous EBV-specific T cells and nivolumab. The receptors were gathered from a man in his forties or fifties with nasopharyngeal carcinoma. Both conserved end residues are part of each CDR3. Each record gives: V gene, D gene, J gene, clone size, CDR3 DNA, CDR3 protein. A D gene is named only where the DNA matches it firmly. Clone size is stated in some rows and not others, as once, few, many or a class when expanded.

V gene: TRBV6-5; D gene: NA; J gene: TRBJ2-7; clone size: few; CDR3 DNA: TGTGCCAGCAGTTACTCGATGACAGTCGAGCAGTACTTC; CDR3 protein: CASSYSMTVEQYF
V gene: TRBV6-5; D gene: TRBD2; J gene: TRBJ2-7; clone size: NA; CDR3 DNA: TGTGCCAGCAGTTACAGGGCTAGCGGACACTACGAGCAGTACTTC; CDR3 protein: CASSYRASGHYEQYF
V gene: TRBV4-3; D gene: TRBD1; J gene: TRBJ1-1; clone size: NA; CDR3 DNA: TGCGCCAGCAGCCAAAACAGGGGAGTCACTGAAGCTTTCTTT; CDR3 protein: CASSQNRGVTEAFF
V gene: TRBV9; D gene: NA; J gene: TRBJ1-6; clone size: NA; CDR3 DNA: TGTGCCAGCAGCGTGGCCGGAGGGTATAATTCACCCCTCCACTTT; CDR3 protein: CASSVAGGYNSPLHF
V gene: TRBV6-2/TRBV6-3; D gene: NA; J gene: TRBJ2-7; clone size: NA; CDR3 DNA: TGTGCCAGCAGTTACTCGTTGGAGCAGTACTTC; CDR3 protein: CASSYSLEQYF
V gene: TRBV7-9; D gene: NA; J gene: TRBJ2-3; clone size: NA; CDR3 DNA: TGTGCCAGCAGCCCCCCGGGGGCGGTCGCAGATACGCAGTATTTT; CDR3 protein: CASSPPGAVADTQYF
V gene: TRBV7-8; D gene: NA; J gene: TRBJ1-2; clone size: NA; CDR3 DNA: TGTGCCAGCAGCCCCCCGCGGGCTTTGTATGGCTACACCTTC; CDR3 protein: CASSPPRALYGYTF
V gene: TRBV5-6; D gene: NA; J gene: TRBJ1-3; clone size: NA; CDR3 DNA: TGTGCCAGCAGCCGGCGGACAAGGGCCTGGAACACCATATATTTT; CDR3 protein: CASSRRTRAWNTIYF
V gene: TRBV28; D gene: NA; J gene: TRBJ1-4; clone size: NA; CDR3 DNA: TGTGCCAGCAGTTTGGGGCAGGGGAGGGCAACTAATGAAAAACTGTTTTTT; CDR3 protein: CASSLGQGRATNEKLFF
V gene: TRBV12-5; D gene: TRBD2; J gene: TRBJ2-5; clone size: NA; CDR3 DNA: TGTGCTAGTGGTTTGGATACAGTTCGGGGGGGCCAAGAGACCCAGTACTTC; CDR3 protein: CASGLDTVRGGQETQYF
V gene: TRBV27; D gene: TRBD1; J gene: TRBJ2-7; clone size: few; CDR3 DNA: TGTGCCAGCAGTTCCCGCTCGCCGGGACAGTTCGACGAGCAGTACTTC; CDR3 protein: CASSSRSPGQFDEQYF
V gene: TRBV6-2/TRBV6-3; D gene: NA; J gene: TRBJ1-1; clone size: NA; CDR3 DNA: TGTGCCAGCAGTCAGGGACACGAGAGCGCGTCAGCTTTCTTT; CDR3 protein: CASSQGHESASAFF
V gene: TRBV6-4; D gene: NA; J gene: TRBJ1-1; clone size: NA; CDR3 DNA: TGTGCCAGCAGTGACTCCGTAGGCGCTGAAGCTTTCTTT; CDR3 protein: CASSDSVGAEAFF
V gene: TRBV5-1; D gene: NA; J gene: TRBJ2-4; clone size: NA; CDR3 DNA: TGCGCCAGCAGCTTGCGGCTGGGGGTGGGAAACATTCAGTACTTC; CDR3 protein: CASSLRLGVGNIQYF
V gene: TRBV6-4; D gene: NA; J gene: TRBJ2-7; clone size: NA; CDR3 DNA: TGTGCCAGCAGTGACTCAGGGGGCGGGGGGCGATGGTACGAGCAGTACTTC; CDR3 protein: CASSDSGGGGRWYEQYF
V gene: TRBV19; D gene: NA; J gene: TRBJ2-7; clone size: NA; CDR3 DNA: TGTGCCAGTAGTATAGCACTGCTCTACGAGCAGTACTTC; CDR3 protein: CASSIALLYEQYF
V gene: TRBV7-6; D gene: NA; J gene: TRBJ2-7; clone size: once; CDR3 DNA: TGTGCCAGCTCCCTGGGGGGTACCGAGCAGTACTTC; CDR3 protein: CASSLGGTEQYF
V gene: TRBV7-6; D gene: TRBD2; J gene: TRBJ2-2; clone size: NA; CDR3 DNA: TGTGCCAGCAGCTTAGCGCTAATTAGCGGGGGGCGCCTGTCTGGGGAGCTGTTTTTT; CDR3 protein: CASSLALISGGRLSGELFF
V gene: TRBV5-6; D gene: TRBD1; J gene: TRBJ1-2; clone size: NA; CDR3 DNA: TGTGCCAGCAGCTTACAGGGGGCTTTCTATGGCTACACCTTC; CDR3 protein: CASSLQGAFYGYTF
V gene: TRBV4-2; D gene: NA; J gene: TRBJ2-1; clone size: NA; CDR3 DNA: TGTGCCAGCAGCCAAGATACCAGGGACCGGTTCTTC; CDR3 protein: CASSQDTRDRFF
V gene: TRBV11-3; D gene: NA; J gene: TRBJ1-6; clone size: once; CDR3 DNA: TGTGCCAGCGTAACCCCGTCCCGAGGGGCATCGGGAGTTTCACCCCTCCACTTT; CDR3 protein: CASVTPSRGASGVSPLHF
V gene: TRBV6-4; D gene: NA; J gene: TRBJ2-1; clone size: NA; CDR3 DNA: TGTGCCAGCAGTGAAGGGGGGGGCGCGAATGAGCAGTTCTTC; CDR3 protein: CASSEGGGANEQFF
V gene: TRBV11-3; D gene: NA; J gene: TRBJ2-1; clone size: NA; CDR3 DNA: TGTGCCAGCAGCTTAGATGACGGAAATGAGCAGTTCTTC; CDR3 protein: CASSLDDGNEQFF
V gene: TRBV6-2/TRBV6-3; D gene: NA; J gene: TRBJ1-1; clone size: few; CDR3 DNA: TGTGCCAGCAGCCTCGGACCGAACACTGAAGCTTTCTTT; CDR3 protein: CASSLGPNTEAFF
V gene: TRBV11-1; D gene: TRBD2; J gene: TRBJ2-3; clone size: few; CDR3 DNA: TGTGCCAGCAGCGGACTAGCGGAGACACCAGATACGCAGTATTTT; CDR3 protein: CASSGLAETPDTQYF
V gene: TRBV18; D gene: TRBD1; J gene: TRBJ2-5; clone size: NA; CDR3 DNA: TGTGCCAGCTCACCATACAGGGGGCTAGAGGAGACCCAGTACTTC; CDR3 protein: CASSPYRGLEETQYF
V gene: TRBV18; D gene: NA; J gene: TRBJ1-4; clone size: NA; CDR3 DNA: TGTGCCAGCTCTAACTTCTTGGCCGGAGGGCAACTGTTTTTT; CDR3 protein: CASSNFLAGGQLFF
V gene: TRBV4-3; D gene: TRBD2; J gene: TRBJ2-1; clone size: once; CDR3 DNA: TGCGCCAGCAGCCAAGACCCCGGGGGGAGTTACAATGAGCAGTTCTTC; CDR3 protein: CASSQDPGGSYNEQFF
V gene: TRBV6-5; D gene: NA; J gene: TRBJ1-2; clone size: NA; CDR3 DNA: TGTGCCATACGAGATACAGGGTTAGAGGGCTACACCTTC; CDR3 protein: CAIRDTGLEGYTF
V gene: TRBV12-3/TRBV12-4; D gene: NA; J gene: TRBJ2-1; clone size: NA; CDR3 DNA: TGTGCCAGCAGTTTAGTGGGGTGGGTTGAGTTCTTC; CDR3 protein: CASSLVGWVEFF